This T cell receptor (beta chain) was identified during a study of vaccination and CD4 T cells after COVID-19 (dated by TCRdb to between 2021 and 2023). Describing the broader study: The convalescent cohort comprised six males and four females, including two Hispanic individuals, seven Caucasians, two Asians and one multiracial person. Memory CD4+ T cell crossreactivity between SARS-CoV-2 and common cold coronavirus spike proteins was assessed at the TCR clonotype level in an earlier paper using these donors. As controls, cultures received a CEFX viral epitope pool (the positive control), an HIV-1 Nef peptide pool (the negative control), or no peptide at all. Each participant got two doses of either the Pfizer-BioNTech BNT162b2 vaccine (n=8) or the Moderna mRNA-1273 vaccine (n=2). Post-COVID blood samples were collected from convalescent patients a median of approximately 93 days after diagnosis, with a range of about 30 to 170 days. In over 8 COVID-19 convalescent patients and a handful of infection-naive healthy vaccine recipients, researchers compared the spike-specific CD4+ TCR repertoire from before mRNA vaccination with the repertoire from after. The time from the second vaccine dose to post-vaccine blood sampling had a median of roughly 72 days and ranged from about 14 to 241 days. Overlapping spike peptide pools from SARS-CoV-2 and from the common cold coronaviruses HCoV-NL63, HCoV-OC43 and HCoV-229E were used as culture stimuli. Points the paper makes about the study in general: Only a relatively small number of convalescent patients were included in the study, and early timepoints following natural infection were not analyzed. Nearly all vaccine-specific clones in convalescent patients (304 of 307) were mono-reactive for SARS-CoV-2 spike rather than cross-reactive with common cold coronaviruses. In convalescent patients, a median around 83% of post-vaccine SARS-CoV-2-reactive clones were detected only after vaccination, and vaccine-specific priming was suggested by this finding. The median number of SARS-CoV-2-reactive clonotypes rose from fewer than 25 after infection to about 40 after vaccination, but the change was not significant.

V is cut by 2 bases and J by 5 bases, and the space between the germline ends is 6 bases. There are 12 amino acids in the CDR3, from cysteine to phenylalanine inclusive. Here the CDR3 DNA is all that survives: 36 bases in frame from base 1. For CDR1 and CDR2, the germline V gene (reference sequence) lists LNHDA and SQIVND. The method behind the library was PCR. At the Johns Hopkins FTIC core, DNA from the cultured CD4+ T cells underwent TCR sequencing with the Oncomine TCR Beta short-read assay. Genomic DNA was extracted from the cultured CD4+ T cells with the QIAamp micro DNA kit. Oncomine TCR Beta libraries from cultured CD4+ T cells were pooled with unique dual indexes and sequenced on an Illumina iSeq 100. The authors' analysis ran thus. Non-productive sequences were removed, and CDR3s that did not start with C, did not end with F or W, or were shorter than 7 amino acids were discarded. The MANAFEST web application identified antigen-specific clonotypes by comparing peptide-stimulated wells against reference wells and other culture wells. An FDR below 0.05, an odds ratio above 5, and a productive frequency above 0.1% in at least two of three replicate wells were required for clones to be considered positive. Clonotypes that were significantly expanded in both SARS-CoV-2 spike wells and at least one common cold coronavirus spike condition were defined as cross-reactive. CDR3 homology was assessed with Levenshtein distances (stringdist) and unrooted phylogenetic trees (ape) in R version 3.6.1. Using fastp at Q25 and MiXCR, TCRdb reprocessed the public reads and kept productive beta chains. Identical CDR3 proteins give one entry, which carries the most common genes and DNA. The V and J calls, along with clone size, are taken from TCRdb and not from the paper's own processing. In all, the sample holds 5,000 or so distinct CDR3 sequences, and around 45% of those were seen once. Clones ranked in the top ten supply roughly 28% of the sample.

Of note for this clonotype: It has no known antigen specificity. Base qualities are missing; no much larger clone stands one base away.

The treatment or condition label, read with the paper, signifies: approximately 9-day PBMC culture with coronavirus spike peptide pools or control peptides (ViraFEST assay). CD4+ T cells from unexposed donors were collected before the COVID-19 pandemic (2011-2018). The ViraFEST assay, used in the study, expanded antigen-specific T cells with peptide pools and then identified the expanded clonotypes through TCR sequencing. Fewer than 2.5 million PBMCs per well were cultured in IMDM with approximately 5.5% human AB serum and 9 to 10 IU/ml IL-2, plus 10 ug/ml peptide pools. Half of the culture medium was replaced with fresh IL-2-containing medium on days 3 and 7. CD4+ T cells were isolated after around 9 days of culture through negative selection using the EasySep CD4+ T cell isolation kit. As cell numbers permitted, CD4+ T cells from unexposed donors were tested for reactivity to SARS-CoV-2 S and N and to four common cold coronavirus spike pools. PBMCs were separated from whole blood using Ficoll-Paque Plus gradient centrifugation and then either used fresh or cryopreserved at -140C. Culture conditions were generally each tested in triplicate wells. The leukapheresis product used for the unexposed donors was purchased from a commercial source.

This receptor was identified in a human donor in good health. The source material was CD4+ T cells from blood, cultured in vitro. The chain employs TRBV19 and TRBJ1-1; the D gene lacks a confident call. CDR3 reads: CASSIWGTEAFF. The DNA reads TGTGCCAGTAGTATATGGGGAACTGAAGCTTTCTTT.